This is a list of T cell receptor beta chains from one sample in a study of Ad26.COV2.S vaccination and SARS-CoV-2 variants. Data came from immunoSEQ multiplex PCR; TCRdb stores just in-frame clones and leaves some out. The repertoire holds under 95,000 clones, 82% seen once, with approximately 15% in the top ten. Sequencing used peripheral blood, obtained after recovery from COVID-19. The receptors were gathered from a human donor who had recovered from COVID-19. CDR3s include the opening cysteine and the closing phenylalanine or tryptophan. D genes are given only for firm matches. The size of a clone is reported for some rows only, either as once, few or many, or as a class for expanded clones.

cdr3_aa cdr3_nt d_call clone_size j_call v_call
CASSEGNRGYGYTF TGTGCCAGCAGTGAAGGCAACAGGGGGTATGGCTACACCTTC TRBD1 once TRBJ1-2 TRBV6-1
CASKSGQGFSGNTIYF TGTGCCAGCAAATCAGGACAGGGATTCTCTGGAAACACCATATATTTT TRBD1 . TRBJ1-3 TRBV27
CPSALKDRLTDTQYF TGTCCGAGCGCCCTTAAGGACAGACTCACAGATACGCAGTATTTT . . TRBJ2-3 TRBV21-1
CASRNDRRPGNTIYF TGTGCCAGTAGAAACGACAGGAGGCCTGGAAACACCATATATTTT . . TRBJ1-3 TRBV19
CASSSAQQGAFEKLFF TGTGCCAGCAGCTCTGCCCAACAGGGGGCTTTTGAAAAACTGTTTTTT TRBD1 . TRBJ1-4 TRBV7-9
CASSLGGSTGELFF TGTGCCAGCAGTTTAGGGGGGAGTACCGGGGAGCTGTTTTTT . few TRBJ2-2 TRBV27
CASTPLHTGELFF TGTGCCAGCACCCCGCTGCACACCGGGGAGCTGTTTTTT . few TRBJ2-2 TRBV27
CASSPVAGAVTDTQYF TGTGCCAGCAGCCCGGTAGCGGGAGCCGTTACAGATACGCAGTATTTT TRBD2 . TRBJ2-3 TRBV5-6
CASSPQGTNEKLFF TGTGCCAGCAGCCCGCAGGGGACTAATGAAAAACTGTTTTTT . . TRBJ1-4 TRBV28
CASSASTRLYEQYF TGTGCCAGCAGCGCGTCAACTAGACTCTACGAGCAGTACTTC . . TRBJ2-7 TRBV7-2
CASSPGQIYEQYF TGTGCCAGCAGCCCCGGACAGATCTACGAGCAGTACTTC . . TRBJ2-7 TRBV11-3
CASSQGPGNTIYF TGTGCCAGCAGTCAAGGCCCCGGAAACACCATATATTTT . . TRBJ1-3 TRBV7-2
CASSLNRGGQETQYF TGTGCCAGCAGCTTAAACCGGGGTGGGCAAGAGACCCAGTACTTC . . TRBJ2-5 TRBV7-2
CASSQTGLVDYEQYF TGCGCCAGCAGCCAGACGGGACTAGTAGACTACGAGCAGTACTTC TRBD2 . TRBJ2-7 TRBV4-3
CASSRQGTWGYEQYF TGTGCCAGCAGTCGACAGGGTACTTGGGGCTACGAGCAGTACTTC TRBD1 . TRBJ2-7 TRBV6-5
CASSQDPGAGEGYTF TGTGCCAGCAGCCAAGACCCCGGGGCGGGTGAGGGCTACACCTTC . . TRBJ1-2 TRBV3-1/TRBV3-2
CASSLIGEDRRNNQPQHF TGTGCCAGCAGCTTAATTGGGGAGGACAGGAGAAACAATCAGCCCCAGCATTTT TRBD1 . TRBJ1-5 TRBV7-3
CATSAPGASSYNEQFF TGTGCCACCAGTGCCCCCGGGGCGAGCTCCTACAATGAGCAGTTCTTC . . TRBJ2-1 TRBV24-1
CSAQGLLQETQYF TGCAGCGCCCAGGGCCTTCTCCAAGAGACCCAGTACTTC . . TRBJ2-5 TRBV29-1
CSVAPGLANEQFF TGCAGCGTTGCCCCGGGACTAGCTAATGAGCAGTTCTTC TRBD2 once TRBJ2-1 TRBV29-1
CASSLGSGGSNQPQHF TGCGCCAGCAGCTTGGGGTCAGGGGGTAGCAATCAGCCCCAGCATTTT TRBD1 . TRBJ1-5 TRBV5-1
CASSPGQGQDTQYF TGCGCCAGCAGCCCAGGACAGGGACAAGATACGCAGTATTTT TRBD1 . TRBJ2-3 TRBV4-3
CASRWLGLARTHAETQYF TGTGCCAGCAGATGGCTAGGACTAGCGAGGACTCACGCAGAGACCCAGTACTTC TRBD2 . TRBJ2-5 TRBV2
CASSYSGWRNSYEQYF TGTGCCAGCAGTTACTCAGGGTGGCGTAACTCCTACGAGCAGTACTTC . . TRBJ2-7 TRBV6-5
CASSSRTGLQPQHF TGTGCCAGCAGTTCCAGGACAGGGCTACAGCCCCAGCATTTT TRBD1 . TRBJ1-5 TRBV28
CASRGTSGRILQPDTQYF TGTGCCAGCAGAGGGACTAGCGGGAGGATTCTTCAGCCAGATACGCAGTATTTT TRBD2 . TRBJ2-3 TRBV28
CASSSRQGPSGEQYF TGTGCCAGCAGTTCAAGACAGGGGCCGTCGGGGGAGCAGTACTTC TRBD1 once TRBJ2-7 TRBV27
CASSVEMVEQFF TGTGCCAGCAGCGTAGAGATGGTTGAGCAGTTCTTC . once TRBJ2-1 TRBV9
CASTRATQYF TGTGCCAGTACCCGTGCCACGCAGTATTTT . . TRBJ2-3 TRBV25-1
CASSYDARVPTEAFF TGTGCCAGTAGTTACGACGCCCGGGTCCCCACTGAAGCTTTCTTT . . TRBJ1-1 TRBV19
CASSPYGGEQYF TGCGCCAGCAGCCCTTACGGGGGCGAGCAGTACTTC . . TRBJ2-7 TRBV5-1
CASKGLAVTDTQYF TGTGCCAGCAAAGGACTAGCGGTCACAGATACGCAGTATTTT TRBD2 few TRBJ2-3 TRBV6-6
CASSQQTGTYRGLFF TGTGCCAGCAGCCAGCAGACAGGAACCTACAGAGGGCTGTTTTTT . few TRBJ1-4 TRBV3-1/TRBV3-2